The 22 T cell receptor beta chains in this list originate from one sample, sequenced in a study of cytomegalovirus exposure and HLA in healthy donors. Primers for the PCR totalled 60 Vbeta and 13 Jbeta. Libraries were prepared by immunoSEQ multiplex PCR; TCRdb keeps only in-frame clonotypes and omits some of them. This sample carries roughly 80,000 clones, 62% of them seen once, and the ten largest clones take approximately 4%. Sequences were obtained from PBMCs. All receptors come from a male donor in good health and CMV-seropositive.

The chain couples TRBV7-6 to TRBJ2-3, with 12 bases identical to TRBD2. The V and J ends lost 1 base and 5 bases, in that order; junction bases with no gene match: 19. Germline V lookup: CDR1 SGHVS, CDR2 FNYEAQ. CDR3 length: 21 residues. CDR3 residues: CASSLDLAGGPRSLGRDTQYF. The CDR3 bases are TGTGCCAGCAGCTTAGACCTAGCGGGAGGGCCTAGGTCCTTAGGGCGAGATACGCAGTATTTT.

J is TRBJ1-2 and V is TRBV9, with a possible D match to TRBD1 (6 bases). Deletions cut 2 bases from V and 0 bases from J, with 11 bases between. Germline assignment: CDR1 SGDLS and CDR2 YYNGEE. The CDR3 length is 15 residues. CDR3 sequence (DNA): TGTGCCAGCAGCGTTGGACAGTCAGCTAACTATGGCTACACCTTC. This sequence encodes CASSVGQSANYGYTF.

Here the CDR3 DNA reads TGTGCCAGCAGCTTAGCGCTAGGCAAGAACACTGAAGCTTTCTTT. Translating it yields CASSLALGKNTEAFF. V gene TRBV7-2 combines with J gene TRBJ1-1; no clear D. Germline V lookup: CDR1 SGHTA, CDR2 FQGNSA. V dropped 0 bases and J dropped 1 base, with 9 bases sitting between them. This CDR3 has 15 amino acids.

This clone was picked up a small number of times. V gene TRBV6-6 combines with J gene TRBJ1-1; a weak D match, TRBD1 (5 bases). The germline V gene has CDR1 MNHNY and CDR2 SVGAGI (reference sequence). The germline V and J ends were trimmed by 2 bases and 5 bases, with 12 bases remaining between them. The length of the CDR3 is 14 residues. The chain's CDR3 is CASSYTGVETEAFF. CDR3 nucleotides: TGTGCCAGCAGTTACACGGGGGTCGAGACTGAAGCTTTCTTT.

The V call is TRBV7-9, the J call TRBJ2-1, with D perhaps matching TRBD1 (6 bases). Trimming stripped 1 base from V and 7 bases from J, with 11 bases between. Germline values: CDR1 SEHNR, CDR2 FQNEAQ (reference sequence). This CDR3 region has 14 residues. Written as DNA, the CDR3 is TGTGCCAGCAGCTTAGGACAGGCCTCAAATGAGCAGTTCTTC. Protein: CASSLGQASNEQFF.

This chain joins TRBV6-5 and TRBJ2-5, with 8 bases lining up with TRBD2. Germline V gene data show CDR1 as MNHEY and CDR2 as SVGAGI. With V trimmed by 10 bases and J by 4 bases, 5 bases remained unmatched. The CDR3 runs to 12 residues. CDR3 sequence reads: CATRAGAETQYF. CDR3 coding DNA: TGTGCCACCCGAGCGGGAGCAGAGACCCAGTACTTC.

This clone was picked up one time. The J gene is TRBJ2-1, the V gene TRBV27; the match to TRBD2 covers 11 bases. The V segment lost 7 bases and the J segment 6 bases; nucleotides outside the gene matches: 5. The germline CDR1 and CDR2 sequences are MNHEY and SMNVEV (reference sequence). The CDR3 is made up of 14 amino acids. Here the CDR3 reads CASMPSGRINEQFF. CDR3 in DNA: TGTGCCAGCATGCCTAGCGGGAGGATCAATGAGCAGTTCTTC.

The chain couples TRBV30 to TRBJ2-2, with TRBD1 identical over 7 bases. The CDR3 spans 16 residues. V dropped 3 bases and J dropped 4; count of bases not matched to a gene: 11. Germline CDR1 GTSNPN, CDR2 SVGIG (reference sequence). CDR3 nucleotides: TGTGCCTGGAGCCGAGGGGGCGCATTCATCACCGGGGAGCTGTTTTTT. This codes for CAWSRGGAFITGELFF. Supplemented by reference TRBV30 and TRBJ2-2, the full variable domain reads SQTIHQWPATLVQPVGSPLSLECTVEGTSNPNLYWYRQAAGRGLQLLFYSVGIGQISSEVPQNLSASRPQDRQFILSSKKLLLSDSGFYLCAWSRGGAFITGELFFGEGSRLTVL.

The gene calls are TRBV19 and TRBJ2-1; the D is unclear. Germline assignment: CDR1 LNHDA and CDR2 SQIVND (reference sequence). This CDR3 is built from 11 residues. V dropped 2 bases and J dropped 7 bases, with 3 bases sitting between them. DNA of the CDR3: TGTGCCAGTAGTATACTGAATGAGCAGTTCTTC. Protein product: CASSILNEQFF.

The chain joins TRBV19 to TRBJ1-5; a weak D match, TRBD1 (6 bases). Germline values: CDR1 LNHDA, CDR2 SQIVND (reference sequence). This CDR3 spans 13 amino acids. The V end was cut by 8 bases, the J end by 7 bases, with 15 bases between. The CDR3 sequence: CASSTGRGQPQHF. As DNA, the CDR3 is TGTGCCAGTTCTACAGGGCGGGGGCAGCCCCAGCATTTT.

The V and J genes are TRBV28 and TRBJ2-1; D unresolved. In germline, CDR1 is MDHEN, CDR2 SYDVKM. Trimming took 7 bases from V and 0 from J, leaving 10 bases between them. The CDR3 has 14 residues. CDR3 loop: CASKTPLSYNEQFF. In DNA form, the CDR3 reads TGTGCCAGCAAGACTCCTCTCTCCTACAATGAGCAGTTCTTC. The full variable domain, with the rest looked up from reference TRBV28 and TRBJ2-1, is DVKVTQSSRYLVKRTGEKVFLECVQDMDHENMFWYRQDPGLGLRLIYFSYDVKMKEKGDIPEGYSVSREKKERFSLILESASTNQTSMYLCASKTPLSYNEQFFGPGTRLTVL.

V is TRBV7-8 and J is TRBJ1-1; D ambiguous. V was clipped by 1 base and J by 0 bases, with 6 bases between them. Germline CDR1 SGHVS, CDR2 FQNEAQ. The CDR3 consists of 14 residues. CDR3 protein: CASSLGRLNTEAFF. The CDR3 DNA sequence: TGTGCCAGCAGCTTAGGCAGGTTGAACACTGAAGCTTTCTTT. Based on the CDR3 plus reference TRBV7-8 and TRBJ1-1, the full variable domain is GAGVSQSPRYKVAKRGQDVALRCDPISGHVSLFWYQQALGQGPEFLTYFQNEAQLDKSGLPSDRFFAERPEGSVSTLKIQRTQQEDSAVYLCASSLGRLNTEAFFGQGTRLTVV.

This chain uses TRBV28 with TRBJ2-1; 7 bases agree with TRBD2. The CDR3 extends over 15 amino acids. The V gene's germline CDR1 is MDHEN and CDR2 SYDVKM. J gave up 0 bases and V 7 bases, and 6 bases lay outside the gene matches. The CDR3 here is CASTTAGSSYNEQFF. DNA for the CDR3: TGTGCCAGCACCACAGCGGGGAGCTCCTACAATGAGCAGTTCTTC.

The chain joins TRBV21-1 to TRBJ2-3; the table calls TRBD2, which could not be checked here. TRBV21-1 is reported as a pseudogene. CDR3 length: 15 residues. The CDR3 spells CASSNDIAGDGLWNF. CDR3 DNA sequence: TGTGCCAGCAGCAATGATATAGCGGGGGATGGGCTTTGGAATTTT.

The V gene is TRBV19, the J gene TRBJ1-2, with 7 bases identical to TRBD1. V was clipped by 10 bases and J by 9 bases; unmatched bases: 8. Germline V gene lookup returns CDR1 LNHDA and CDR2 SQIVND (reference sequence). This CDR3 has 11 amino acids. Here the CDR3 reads CATQGGESYTF. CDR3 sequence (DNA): TGTGCCACCCAAGGGGGCGAGAGCTACACCTTC.

CDR3 protein: CASGQEVSGANVLTF. As DNA, the CDR3 is TGTGCCAGCGGACAGGAGGTCTCTGGGGCCAACGTCCTGACTTTC. The V gene is TRBV9, the J gene TRBJ2-6, with TRBD1 matching over 7 bases. There are 15 residues in the CDR3. J gave up 0 bases and V 7 bases, and 4 bases lay outside the gene matches. Germline CDR1 reads SGDLS; CDR2 reads YYNGEE.

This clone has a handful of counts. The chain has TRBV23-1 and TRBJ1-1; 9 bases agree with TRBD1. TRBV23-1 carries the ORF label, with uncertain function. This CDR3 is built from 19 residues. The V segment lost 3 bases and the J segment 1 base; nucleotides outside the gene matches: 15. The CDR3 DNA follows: TGCGCCAGCAGTCATCTCGTGAAACAGGGGGCAAGATGGAACACTGAAGCTTTCTTT. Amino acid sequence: CASSHLVKQGARWNTEAFF.

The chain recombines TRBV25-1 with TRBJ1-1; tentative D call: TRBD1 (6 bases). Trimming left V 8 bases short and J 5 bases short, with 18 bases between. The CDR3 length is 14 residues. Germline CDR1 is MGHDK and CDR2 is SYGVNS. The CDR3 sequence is CASQNLGARTEAFF. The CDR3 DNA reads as TGTGCCAGCCAGAACCTGGGGGCGCGGACTGAAGCTTTCTTT.

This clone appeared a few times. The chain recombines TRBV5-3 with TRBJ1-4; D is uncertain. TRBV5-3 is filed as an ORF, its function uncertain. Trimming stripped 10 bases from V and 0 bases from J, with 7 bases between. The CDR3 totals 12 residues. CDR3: CASVATNEKLFF. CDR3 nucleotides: TGTGCCTCGGTCGCAACTAATGAAAAACTGTTTTTT.

CDR3 amino acids: CASSSETLGAEAFF. CDR3 DNA: TGTGCAAGCTCCTCGGAAACCCTCGGGGCTGAAGCTTTCTTT. The chain employs TRBV7-9 and TRBJ1-1; D remains unclear. This CDR3 has 14 residues. Germline CDR1 SEHNR, CDR2 FQNEAQ (reference sequence).

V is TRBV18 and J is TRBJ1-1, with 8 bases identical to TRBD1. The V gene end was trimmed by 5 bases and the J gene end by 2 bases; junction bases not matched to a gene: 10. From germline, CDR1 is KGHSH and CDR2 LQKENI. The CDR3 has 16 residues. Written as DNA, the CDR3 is TGTGCCAGCTCAGCCACCGGACAGGGCACAAACACTGAAGCTTTCTTT. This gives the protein CASSATGQGTNTEAFF. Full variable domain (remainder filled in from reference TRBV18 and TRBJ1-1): NAGVMQNPRHLVRRRGQEARLRCSPMKGHSHVYWYRQLPEEGLKFMVYLQKENIIDESGMPKERFSAEFPKEGPSILRIQQVVRGDSAAYFCASSATGQGTNTEAFFGQGTRLTVV.

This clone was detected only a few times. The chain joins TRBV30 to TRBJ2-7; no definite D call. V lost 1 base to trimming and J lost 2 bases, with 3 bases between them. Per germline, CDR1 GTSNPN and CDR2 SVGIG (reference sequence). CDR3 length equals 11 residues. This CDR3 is CAWSAAYEQYF. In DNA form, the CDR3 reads TGTGCCTGGAGTGCCGCCTACGAGCAGTACTTC.